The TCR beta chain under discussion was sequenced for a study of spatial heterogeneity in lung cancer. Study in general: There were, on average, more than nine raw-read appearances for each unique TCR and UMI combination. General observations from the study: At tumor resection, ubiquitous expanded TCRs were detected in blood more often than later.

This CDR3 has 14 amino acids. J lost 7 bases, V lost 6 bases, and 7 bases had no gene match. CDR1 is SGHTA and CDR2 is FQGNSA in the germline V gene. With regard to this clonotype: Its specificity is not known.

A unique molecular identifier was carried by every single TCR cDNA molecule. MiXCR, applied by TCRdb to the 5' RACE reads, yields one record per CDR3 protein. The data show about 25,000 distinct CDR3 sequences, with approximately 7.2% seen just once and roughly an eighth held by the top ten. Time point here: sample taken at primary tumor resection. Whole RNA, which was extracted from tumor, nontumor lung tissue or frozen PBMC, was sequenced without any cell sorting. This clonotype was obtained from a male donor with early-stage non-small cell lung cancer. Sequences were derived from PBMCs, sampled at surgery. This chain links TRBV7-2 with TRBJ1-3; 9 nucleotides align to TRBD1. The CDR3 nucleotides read TGTGCCAGCAGATTTGGACAGGGGTGGAACACCATATATTTT. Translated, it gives CASRFGQGWNTIYF.